The clone carrying this T cell receptor (beta chain) occurred many times. Its antigen is not identified. Original processing notes: Building a distant-metastasis classifier for papillary thyroid cancer drew on CDR3 differences across clinicopathological groups. Using MiXCR, TCRdb re-called clones from the PCR reads. These V and J calls originate from TCRdb's pipeline instead of the authors' own analysis. The sample has tens of thousands of clones; around 20% are singletons. This CDR3 has 14 residues. Looked up from germline, CDR1 is MGHRA and CDR2 is YSYEKL. Trimming pared 0 bases from V and 13 bases from J, leaving 15 bases between. Each patient went into thyroid surgery without having received any treatment. The data are from a study of metastatic and nonmetastatic thyroid tumors. Study-wide results and caveats: According to reports, the diversity of TCR beta was significantly higher in malignant thyroid tumors than in benign nodules, and this held in both blood and tumor samples.

This TCR came from a female donor with papillary thyroid cancer or a benign thyroid nodule (not recorded which). Some clones in this sample may be carry-over from other donors' samples. This chain joins TRBV4-1 and TRBJ1-4, with a possible D match to TRBD1 (5 bases). Sequencing was carried out using blood. This CDR3 is CASSQEGRGNRLFF. CDR3 DNA sequence: TGCGCCAGCAGCCAAGAGGGGCGGGGCAATCGACTGTTTTTT.